These 26 T cell receptor beta chains were all obtained from the same sample, sequenced in a study of T-cell memory formation after mild COVID-19. Each CDR3 protein gets one entry after TCRdb re-called the 5' RACE reads with MiXCR. The sample has about half a million distinct CDR3 sequences, approximately 18% seen once; the top ten hold 12%. The sequenced material came from PBMCs or a T cell subset sorted from them (not recorded which). The origin of the receptors is an adult woman who had mild COVID-19 (a few samples of this study predate the infection). Cell type and time point are not known.

In this sample, this clonotype turned up a few times. The chain links TRBV7-2 to TRBJ2-3; 11 bases match TRBD2. V trimming: 2 bases; J trimming: 6 bases; junction bases outside the gene matches: 13. CDR1 and CDR2 (germline): SGHTA, FQGNSA. This CDR3 comprises 18 residues. CDR3: CASSLSYLAGGPGDTQYF. CDR3 bases: TGTGCCAGCAGCTTATCTTATTTAGCGGGAGGGCCGGGGGATACGCAGTATTTT.

This clonotype has just a few counts. The chain employs TRBV12-3 or TRBV12-4 and TRBJ1-5; D is possibly TRBD1 (6 bases). CDR3 size: 15 residues. Trimming removed 3 bases at V and 11 bases at J, with 20 bases between. CDR3 nucleotide sequence: TGTGCCAGCAGTTTGACAGGTCCTACGTCGGGGGCCCAGCATTTT. Translated, it gives CASSLTGPTSGAQHF.

This clonotype was recorded many times. J is TRBJ2-1 and V is TRBV5-4; TRBD2 agrees at 11 bases. From germline, CDR1 is SGHNT and CDR2 YYREEE (reference sequence). Trimming cost V 4 bases and J 3 bases; bases outside gene matches: 3. CDR3 length: 15 residues. The CDR3 sequence: CASSVTSGVYNEQFF. In nucleotides, the CDR3 is TGTGCCAGCAGCGTGACTAGCGGGGTCTACAATGAGCAGTTCTTC.

This clonotype was counted a few times. The V call is TRBV12-3 or TRBV12-4, the J call TRBJ2-3; 9 bases are shared with TRBD2. The CDR3 is 14 amino acids. In nucleotides, the CDR3 is TGTGCAACCGGCGGGGGGGCGTTAACAGATACGCAGTATTTT. Encoded protein: CATGGGALTDTQYF.

This clonotype was counted ten times or more. The V and J genes are TRBV12-3 or TRBV12-4 and TRBJ1-3, with 7 positions matching TRBD1. The CDR3 consists of 16 residues. The V gene end was trimmed by 6 bases and the J gene end by 2 bases; junction bases not matched to a gene: 10. The CDR3 is CASSHDRVGTGNTIYF. The CDR3 nucleotides read TGTGCCAGCAGCCACGACAGGGTGGGAACTGGAAACACCATATATTTT.

The chain recombines TRBV18 with TRBJ2-7, with a weak D call TRBD2 (6 bases). This CDR3 region has 15 residues. Looked up from germline, CDR1 is KGHSH and CDR2 is LQKENI. With 2 bases removed from V and 7 bases from J, the gap between germline ends came to 18 bases. The CDR3 region has the DNA TGTGCCAGCTCACCATGGGGGGACCAGGGAAGGGAGCAGTACTTC. Its protein product is CASSPWGDQGREQYF.

The chain couples TRBV24-1 to TRBJ2-2; 7 bases fit TRBD1. V trimming: 4 bases; J trimming: 2 bases; junction bases outside the gene matches: 6. CDR3 length: 16 amino acids. The germline V gene encodes CDR1 KGHDR and CDR2 SFDVKD. The CDR3 DNA follows: TGTGCCACCAGTGAATACGGGACAGCTAACACCGGGGAGCTGTTTTTT. The encoded protein is CATSEYGTANTGELFF.

The J gene is TRBJ1-1, the V gene TRBV11-2, with a tentative D call TRBD1 (5 bases). The germline CDR1 and CDR2 sequences are SGHAT and FQNNGV. The CDR3 extends over 13 amino acids. Trimming pared 7 bases from V and 4 bases from J, leaving 13 bases between. The CDR3 spells CASMEPGATEAFF. In DNA form, the CDR3 reads TGTGCCAGCATGGAACCTGGGGCCACTGAAGCTTTCTTT. The full variable domain, its missing parts supplied by reference TRBV11-2 and TRBJ1-1, is EAGVAQSPRYKIIEKRQSVAFWCNPISGHATLYWYQQILGQGPKLLIQFQNNGVVDDSQLPKDRFSAERLKGVDSTLKIQPAKLEDSAVYLCASMEPGATEAFFGQGTRLTVV.

The table lists this clonotype with a few counts. The gene calls are TRBV6-2 or TRBV6-3 and TRBJ1-1; D is unclear. Germline loops: CDR1 MNHEY, CDR2 SVGEGT. This CDR3 has 13 residues. Trimming stripped 6 bases from V and 0 bases from J, with 8 bases between. In DNA form, the CDR3 reads TGTGCCAGCAGCATGAACCTGAACACTGAAGCTTTCTTT. Translation gives CASSMNLNTEAFF.

The J gene is TRBJ2-1, the V gene TRBV3-1, with unresolved D. CDR3 length: 13 amino acids. The V and J ends lost 1 base and 9 bases respectively, with 10 bases between them. Looked up from germline, CDR1 is LGHDT and CDR2 is YNNKEL (reference sequence). The CDR3 DNA follows: TGTGCCAGCAGCCAAGGAAGCCCTGGTGAGCAGTTCTTC. Residues: CASSQGSPGEQFF.

The J gene is TRBJ2-1, the V gene TRBV7-8; D is uncertain. The germline CDR1 and CDR2 sequences are SGHVS and FQNEAQ. The CDR3 runs to 14 residues. Trimming stripped 7 bases from V and 0 bases from J, with 10 bases between. DNA for the CDR3: TGTGCCAGCAACCCAGACATCTCCTACAATGAGCAGTTCTTC. This sequence encodes CASNPDISYNEQFF. Using reference TRBV7-8 and TRBJ2-1 for the parts outside the CDR3, the full variable domain is GAGVSQSPRYKVAKRGQDVALRCDPISGHVSLFWYQQALGQGPEFLTYFQNEAQLDKSGLPSDRFFAERPEGSVSTLKIQRTQQEDSAVYLCASNPDISYNEQFFGPGTRLTVL.

The chain couples TRBV5-1 to TRBJ2-2; D is unclear. CDR3 length: 14 residues. Deletions cut 4 bases from V and 1 base from J, with 8 bases between. Germline lookup yields CDR1 SGHRS and CDR2 YFSETQ. CDR3 coding DNA: TGCGCCAGCAGCATCGACGGGAACACCGGGGAGCTGTTTTTT. It codes for CASSIDGNTGELFF.

This clonotype appeared a few times. The chain joins TRBV7-8 to TRBJ2-2; 7 bases are a match to TRBD2. CDR1 is SGHVS and CDR2 is FQNEAQ in the germline V gene. The CDR3 consists of 16 residues. V lost 0 bases to trimming and J lost 4 bases; unmatched junction nucleotides: 5. The CDR3 coding sequence is TGTGCCAGCAGCTTAGCAGGCGGGAGTGTCACCGGGGAGCTGTTTTTT. It specifies CASSLAGGSVTGELFF.

The V gene is TRBV11-3, the J gene TRBJ2-1; 8 bases line up with TRBD1. Germline trimming cut 3 bases from V and 9 bases from J; bases unmatched to any gene: 4. The CDR3 is 13 amino acids. Germline assignment: CDR1 SGHNT and CDR2 YENEEA. CDR3 in amino acids: CASSLGGTGEQFF. The CDR3, as DNA: TGTGCCAGCAGCTTGGGCGGGACAGGTGAGCAGTTCTTC.

This clonotype was detected a few times. The gene calls are TRBV4-2 and TRBJ1-1; TRBD1 is a possible D gene (5 bases). The CDR3 spans 12 residues. The germline V gene has CDR1 LGHNA and CDR2 YNFKEQ. V was pared by 1 base and J by 7 bases, with 7 bases between. The CDR3 loop reads CASSQVGDEAFF. In nucleotides, the CDR3 is TGTGCCAGCAGCCAAGTGGGGGATGAAGCTTTCTTT.

This chain joins TRBV5-1 and TRBJ2-1; 10 nucleotides line up with TRBD2. The CDR3 is 16 residues long. V shed 0 bases, J shed 4 bases, and the junction held 4 bases outside the gene matches. The germline gives CDR1 SGHRS, CDR2 YFSETQ. The CDR3 DNA sequence: TGCGCCAGCAGCTTGGGGCTAGCGGGAGATTACAATGAGCAGTTCTTC. Translation: CASSLGLAGDYNEQFF.

This chain joins TRBV9 and TRBJ2-7, with D unresolved. Looked up from germline, CDR1 is SGDLS and CDR2 is YYNGEE. The V end was cut by 3 bases, the J end by 2 bases, with 12 bases between. CDR3 length: 14 residues. CDR3 protein: CASSAAQATYEQYF. The DNA for the CDR3 is TGTGCCAGCAGCGCCGCGCAAGCCACCTACGAGCAGTACTTC.

This clonotype showed up just a few times. This sequence joins TRBV6-5 and TRBJ1-1; D may be TRBD1 (5 bases). Trimming removed 8 bases from V and 1 base from J, with 8 bases in between. Germline loops: CDR1 MNHEY, CDR2 SVGAGI. The CDR3 extends over 12 amino acids. CDR3 sequence: CASGTGNTEAFF. In nucleotides, the CDR3 is TGTGCCAGCGGTACAGGGAACACTGAAGCTTTCTTT.

There are a few counts of this clonotype. The rearrangement uses TRBV6-2 or TRBV6-3 and TRBJ2-1; D gene uncertain. From germline, CDR1 is MNHEY and CDR2 SVGEGT. V lost 2 bases and J 6 bases, leaving 14 bases between the germline ends. This CDR3 spans 15 amino acids. The CDR3 DNA sequence: TGTGCCAGCAGTTACGTACATATACCGGGCAATGAGCAGTTCTTC. This encodes CASSYVHIPGNEQFF.

The chain is built from TRBV5-4 and TRBJ2-5; tentative D call: TRBD1 (6 bases). Germline V lookup: CDR1 SGHNT, CDR2 YYREEE (reference sequence). This CDR3 region has 14 residues. The germline V and J ends were trimmed by 2 bases and 5 bases, with 13 bases remaining between them. The CDR3 protein is CASSFHRVGETQYF. The DNA of the CDR3 is TGTGCCAGCAGCTTCCACAGGGTTGGCGAGACCCAGTACTTC. Combining the CDR3 with reference TRBV5-4 and TRBJ2-5 gives the whole variable domain ETGVTQSPTHLIKTRGQQVTLRCSSQSGHNTVSWYQQALGQGPQFIFQYYREEENGRGNFPPRFSGLQFPNYSSELNVNALELDDSALYLCASSFHRVGETQYFGPGTRLLVL.

Only a few counts were recorded for this clonotype. The rearrangement uses TRBV6-5 and TRBJ2-3; TRBD2 agrees at 7 bases. The ends lost 6 bases at V and 0 bases at J; junction bases unmatched: 6. This CDR3 contains 15 residues. Germline V gene data show CDR1 as MNHEY and CDR2 as SVGAGI. DNA for the CDR3: TGTGCCAGCAGCTTTAATAGCGGGAGCACAGATACGCAGTATTTT. Protein sequence: CASSFNSGSTDTQYF.

The table lists this clonotype with a few counts. The chain links TRBV7-9 to TRBJ2-1; 8 nucleotides align to TRBD2. CDR3 length: 16 residues. CDR1 is SEHNR and CDR2 is FQNEAQ in the germline V gene (reference sequence). V gave up 5 bases and J gave up 8 bases; unmatched junction bases: 14. The CDR3 reads CASSPRRSGSRDEQFF. The CDR3 DNA is TGTGCCAGCAGCCCCCGGCGAAGCGGGAGTCGAGATGAGCAGTTCTTC.

The chain couples TRBV4-1 to TRBJ2-2; the D gene is possibly TRBD2 (6 bases). Germline V gene lookup returns CDR1 MGHRA and CDR2 YSYEKL. V lost 4 bases to trimming and J lost 3 bases, with 15 bases between them. This CDR3 has 16 residues. The CDR3 reads CASSLRLGLYTGELFF. In nucleotides, the CDR3 is TGCGCCAGCAGCCTGAGACTAGGGTTGTACACCGGGGAGCTGTTTTTT.

V gene TRBV12-3 or TRBV12-4 combines with J gene TRBJ2-2; maybe TRBD2 (6 bases). V lost 6 bases, J lost 7 bases, and 18 bases lay in between. This CDR3 region has 15 residues. In DNA form, the CDR3 reads TGTGCCAGCAGCCGACTAGAAAGTAAGGACGGGGAGCTGTTTTTT. This sequence encodes CASSRLESKDGELFF.

This clonotype was detected only a few times. This sequence joins TRBV20-1 and TRBJ2-5; D tentatively fits TRBD1 or TRBD2 (5 bases each). Trimming cost V 0 bases and J 5 bases, with 10 bases left between them. CDR1 DFQATT and CDR2 SNEGSKA come from the germline V gene (reference sequence). This CDR3 is built from 13 residues. Here the CDR3 reads CSARDLEGETQYF. The CDR3 nucleotides are TGCAGTGCTAGAGATCTAGAGGGGGAGACCCAGTACTTC.

The chain joins TRBV10-3 to TRBJ2-1, with 10 bases fitting TRBD1. V lost 6 bases and J lost 8; bases outside the gene matches: 7. The germline V gene encodes CDR1 ENHRY and CDR2 SYGVKD. The CDR3 contains 14 residues. Here the CDR3 DNA reads TGTGCCATCAGCCAGACAGGGGGCCTCGATGAGCAGTTCTTC. Its protein product is CAISQTGGLDEQFF.